This T cell receptor beta chain was captured in a study of response to subunit inactivated influenza vaccine. A remark on this clonotype: As yet, its antigen is unknown.

General study findings and limits: A suggestion made by the authors is that each seasonal influenza vaccination recruits few new T cells.

TCRdb re-analysed the RT-PCR reads in MiXCR, keeping a single row per CDR3 protein. Of 500,000 to 600,000 distinct CDR3 sequences in the sample, 16% are singletons; the top ten hold 3%. The germline V gene has CDR1 LGHNA and CDR2 YSLEER. The CDR3 is made up of 16 amino acids. V dropped 0 bases and J dropped 3 bases, with 13 bases sitting between them. The V and J genes are TRBV4-3 and TRBJ2-3; no definite D call. Source: CD4+ T cells sorted from PBMCs, taken about 23 months after vaccination. The sequence came from a man in his fifties or sixties who received an inactivated influenza vaccine. This CDR3 reads CASSQESSYSTDTQYF. For the CDR3, the DNA is TGCGCCAGCAGCCAAGAATCATCCTATTCGACAGATACGCAGTATTTT.